This record covers a single T cell receptor beta chain. The specificity of this receptor is unknown. No much larger clone exists at a distance of one base, and base qualities are not known. The record originates from a study of CD8 T cells in Susac syndrome (dated by TCRdb to between 2018 and 2021). For context, the study as a whole: Whether CD8+ T cell activation and differentiation in Susac syndrome was antigen driven was tested using repertoire sequencing. The clonality of the CD8+ T cell repertoire was compared across approximately 12 healthy donors, around 14 Susac syndrome patients and 15 multiple sclerosis patients.

Peripheral blood CD8+ and CD4+ T cells from healthy donors, Susac syndrome patients and multiple sclerosis patients were profiled by high-throughput TCR beta sequencing. The healthy donors served as controls matched for age and sex. Bulk CD8+ and CD4+ T cells were purified magnetically by negative isolation, whereas CD8+ TEMRA cells were enriched by FACS. Blood was drawn into EDTA tubes, processed within 24 hours, and PBMCs were isolated by density gradient centrifugation. PBMCs intended for TCR sequencing were cryopreserved in liquid nitrogen and thawed later in a water bath at 37 degrees C. Purity of sorted or isolated CD4+, CD8+ and CD8+ TEMRA cells was at least 90%. From the germline V gene (reference sequence), CDR1 is SEHNR and CDR2 is FQNEAQ. Taken from cysteine to phenylalanine, the CDR3 has 14 residues. This entry keeps only the CDR3 DNA: 42 bases, framed from base 1. At the junction V is shortened by 4 bases and J by 2 bases, with 11 bases in between.

RNA was extracted using the RNeasy kit, and roughly 0.5 to 1 ug of the RNA was reverse transcribed with random hexamers. The immunoSEQ multiplex PCR assay, covering 54 Vbeta and 13 Jbeta segments, was used to amplify TCR beta CDR3 regions. PCR amplification bias was corrected by using a synthetic template baseline for primer optimization and computational correction. In the paper's pipeline: Reads were annotated to V, D and J genes according to IMGT and were analyzed with immunoSEQ Analyzer, with only productive sequences retained. Clonality was calculated as one minus the Shannon entropy normalized by log2 of the number of productive unique sequences. Public and private clones were assessed among the 100 most prevalent clones of each patient and control. Clones were defined as Susac-specific if absent from the healthy and MS cohorts, from more than 900 published viral clones and from other ImmuneACCESS disease sequences. TCRdb itself trimmed the public reads at Q25 with fastp, ran MiXCR and retained productive beta chains. Rows matching on CDR3 protein sequence are summarized as one entry with the most common DNA and genes. TCRdb, not the authors, supplied the V and J calls. The table for this sample lists over 95,000 distinct CDR3 sequences; roughly 92% of them were counted only once. The top ten clones comprise roughly 0.11% of the sample.

Findings and caveats that apply to the study as a whole: The number of individuals in the TCR sequencing and HLA analysis was acknowledged as relatively small.

The sequence came from a human donor in good health. The chain employs TRBV7-9 and TRBJ1-1, with the D gene not clear enough to name. Sequencing was done on a sample of CD8+ T cells from PBMCs. The nucleotide sequence reads TGTGCCAGCAGCTCTTCCGGTCCTAACACTGAAGCTTTCTTT. The translation is CASSSSGPNTEAFF.